A selection of T cell receptor beta chains follows, all from one sample in a study of immune evolution from preneoplasia to lung adenocarcinoma. Libraries were prepared by immunoSEQ multiplex PCR; TCRdb keeps only in-frame clonotypes and omits some of them. The sample yields 6,500 to 9,000 clones, 70% to 90% seen once. Material for sequencing was FFPE minimally invasive lung adenocarcinoma tissue. The receptors come from an older person with lung adenocarcinoma. The CDR3 runs from the conserved cysteine through the conserved F or W. Fields, in order: V gene, J gene, CDR3 length, clone size, D gene, CDR3 protein, CDR3 DNA. A D gene is named only where the DNA matches it firmly. Part of the rows lack a size; the others show once, few, many or a class for expanded clones.

TRBV28	TRBJ2-1	16	NA	NA	CASRQGLASGYNEQFF	TGTGCCAGCAGGCAGGGGTTGGCTAGCGGATACAATGAGCAGTTCTTC
TRBV29-1	TRBJ2-7	14	NA	TRBD2	CSVSAGTRSNEQYF	TGCAGCGTTTCAGCCGGGACTAGATCCAACGAGCAGTACTTC
TRBV6-5	TRBJ1-3	14	NA	NA	CASRRTSSGNTIYF	TGTGCCAGCAGACGGACGAGCTCTGGAAACACCATATATTTT
TRBV5-8	TRBJ2-1	13	NA	NA	CASSATGLREQFF	TGTGCCAGCAGCGCGACGGGCCTCCGGGAGCAGTTCTTC
TRBV7-9	TRBJ1-1	13	once	TRBD1	CASSLVGQGEAFF	TGTGCCAGCAGCTTGGTCGGACAGGGAGAAGCTTTCTTT
TRBV4-3	TRBJ1-1	14	NA	NA	CASSQDLTYTEAFF	TGCGCCAGCAGCCAAGATCTCACGTACACTGAAGCTTTCTTT
TRBV7-8	TRBJ2-3	14	once	NA	CASSSRGGTDTQYF	TGTGCCAGCAGCTCCCGAGGTGGCACAGATACGCAGTATTTT
TRBV7-3	TRBJ2-2	15	once	NA	CASTLDSPNTGELFF	TGTGCCAGCACCCTAGACAGCCCGAACACCGGGGAGCTGTTTTTT
TRBV16	TRBJ2-3	17	NA	TRBD2	CASSQSRLAGDTDTQYF	TGTGCCAGCAGCCAATCCAGACTAGCCGGGGACACAGATACGCAGTATTTT
TRBV11-1	TRBJ1-6	15	NA	NA	CASSLVRGSASPLHF	TGTGCCAGCAGCTTAGTCAGGGGATCGGCTTCACCCCTCCACTTT
TRBV29-1	TRBJ1-2	13	NA	NA	CSVDSSWNYGYTF	TGCAGCGTTGATTCAAGTTGGAACTATGGCTACACCTTC
TRBV7-2	TRBJ1-2	13	NA	NA	CASSLELNYGYTF	TGTGCCAGCAGCTTAGAGCTGAACTATGGCTACACCTTC
TRBV15	TRBJ1-1	15	once	NA	CATSRDSSYNTEAFF	TGTGCCACCAGCAGAGATAGCAGCTATAACACTGAAGCTTTCTTT
TRBV7-2	TRBJ2-1	15	NA	NA	CASSPSPSTYNEQFF	TGTGCCAGCAGCCCCTCTCCATCCACCTACAATGAGCAGTTCTTC
TRBV11-2	TRBJ1-6	15	NA	NA	CASSLEPGVNSPLHF	TGTGCCAGCAGCTTAGAACCAGGGGTTAATTCACCCCTCCACTTT
TRBV7-2	TRBJ2-1	13	NA	NA	CASSLELYNEQFF	TGTGCCAGCAGCTTAGAACTTTACAATGAGCAGTTCTTC
TRBV14	TRBJ2-5	17	NA	TRBD1	CASAPIGRGTFGETQYF	TGTGCCAGTGCCCCCATCGGCAGGGGGACGTTCGGGGAGACCCAGTACTTC